A single sample is the source of the 31 T cell receptor beta chains below, sequenced in a study of T cell changes during pregnancy in multiple sclerosis. TCRdb's copy holds only in-frame clones and misses some; the assay was immunoSEQ multiplex PCR. The sample shows tens of thousands of clones, 91% of them seen only once. The specimen was peripheral blood, collected in the third trimester of pregnancy. Receptors were obtained from a female donor in good health, enrolled as a control in a pregnancy study.

CDR3 protein: CASSIVTSGDNEQFF. The CDR3 DNA reads TGTGCCAGTAGTATAGTGACTAGCGGGGACAATGAGCAGTTCTTC. This chain uses TRBV19 with TRBJ2-1, with TRBD2 matching over 11 bases. After removal of 1 base from V and 5 bases from J, the junction contained 1 base not matched to a gene. CDR3 length equals 15 residues. Germline V lookup: CDR1 LNHDA, CDR2 SQIVND (reference sequence).

This clone was recorded only once. V gene TRBV25-1 combines with J gene TRBJ2-7; tentatively, D is TRBD1 (5 bases). CDR1 and CDR2 from the germline V gene are MGHDK and SYGVNS. V lost 1 base to trimming and J lost 5 bases, with 12 bases between them. The CDR3 sequence is 14 residues long. The CDR3 here is CASSESQGWNEQYF. The CDR3 region has the DNA TGTGCCAGCAGTGAATCGCAGGGTTGGAACGAGCAGTACTTC.

The chain couples TRBV9 to TRBJ2-3, with 12 bases identical to TRBD2. V lost 4 bases, J lost 3 bases, and 3 bases stayed unmatched. CDR3 length: 15 residues. Germline lookup yields CDR1 SGDLS and CDR2 YYNGEE. This CDR3 reads CASSPGLAGTDTQYF. The CDR3 region has the DNA TGTGCCAGCAGCCCCGGACTAGCGGGAACAGATACGCAGTATTTT.

The V and J genes are TRBV29-1 and TRBJ1-2; TRBD1 might be the D (6 bases). V was cut by 2 bases and J by 7 bases, with 26 bases left in between. This CDR3 region has 17 residues. CDR1 is SQVTM, CDR2 ANQGSEA, per germline. CDR3 residues: CSVEPLLGGGHRRGYTF. The CDR3 DNA reads TGCAGCGTTGAACCCCTCCTCGGCGGGGGGCATCGTCGTGGCTACACCTTC.

The CDR3 DNA reads TGCAGTGCTAAGGACAGCTGGGAGCAGTTCTTC. Translating gives CSAKDSWEQFF. The chain links TRBV20-1 to TRBJ2-1, with a tentative D call TRBD1 (6 bases). Germline CDR1 is DFQATT and CDR2 is SNEGSKA (reference sequence). Trimming shortened V by 4 bases and J by 10 bases, and 11 bases separated the two germline ends. There are 11 residues in the CDR3.

The J gene is TRBJ2-3, the V gene TRBV4-2, with TRBD2 as a possible D gene (5 bases). Germline CDR1 and CDR2: LGHNA and YNFKEQ. V was cut by 3 bases and J by 0 bases, with 16 bases left in between. There are 17 residues in the CDR3. CDR3 sequence reads: CASSQVSLAYSTDTQYF. CDR3 sequence (DNA): TGTGCCAGCAGCCAGGTTAGCCTAGCCTATAGCACAGATACGCAGTATTTT.

The chain combines TRBV2 with TRBJ1-4, with 8 bases matching TRBD1. V shed 5 bases, J shed 6 bases, and the junction held 5 bases outside the gene matches. The CDR3 has 14 residues. Germline loops: CDR1 SNHLY, CDR2 FYNNEI. The CDR3: CASSQTGVDEKLFF. For the CDR3, the DNA is TGTGCCAGCAGTCAGACAGGGGTCGATGAAAAACTGTTTTTT.

The chain couples TRBV7-2 to TRBJ1-2, with D unresolved. V lost 3 bases, J lost 6 bases, and 8 bases lay in between. CDR3 length: 12 residues. Germline CDR1 is SGHTA and CDR2 is FQGNSA. In DNA form, the CDR3 reads TGTGCCAGCAGCTTTCCGTCTAATGGCTACACCTTC. It yields the protein CASSFPSNGYTF.

This clone showed up just once. The genes are TRBV10-2 and TRBJ2-1; TRBD1 matches 11 bases. Germline V CDR1 and CDR2: WSHSY, SAAADI. The J segment lost 8 bases and the V segment lost 4 bases, leaving 7 bases of the junction unmatched. This CDR3 contains 15 residues. Here the CDR3 DNA reads TGCGCCAGCAGTGGCCGGGACAGGGGGGTTGATGAGCAGTTCTTC. It yields the protein CASSGRDRGVDEQFF.

The rearrangement joins TRBV6-5 to TRBJ2-7; TRBD2 matches 7 bases. V was pared by 2 bases and J by 0 bases, with 7 bases of the junction left unmatched. There are 16 residues in the CDR3. Germline CDR1 is MNHEY and CDR2 is SVGAGI. CDR3 DNA: TGTGCCAGCAGTTACCGCTTGGGGGGGACCTCCTACGAGCAGTACTTC. Translating gives CASSYRLGGTSYEQYF.

This sequence joins TRBV10-3 and TRBJ2-5; 7 bases fit TRBD1. This CDR3 is 15 amino acids long. The germline gives CDR1 ENHRY, CDR2 SYGVKD. With 6 bases clipped from V and 2 bases from J, the junction kept 9 bases outside the gene matches. The CDR3 sequence: CAISARDSQQETQYF. The CDR3 coding sequence is TGTGCCATCAGCGCCAGGGACAGCCAACAAGAGACCCAGTACTTC.

This clone was seen only once. The CDR3 here is CASSDPSAAKNIQYF. The CDR3 coding sequence is TGTGCCAGCAGTGATCCTAGCGCGGCCAAAAACATTCAGTACTTC. The rearrangement links TRBV6-1 to TRBJ2-4; D perhaps matches TRBD2 (6 bases). Germline CDR1 reads MNHNS; CDR2 reads SASEGT. The CDR3 loop spans 15 amino acids. The germline V and J ends were trimmed by 3 bases and 1 base, with 10 bases remaining between them.

The rearrangement links TRBV2 to TRBJ2-2; 7 bases map to TRBD2. V gave up 6 bases and J gave up 1 base; unmatched junction bases: 2. From germline, CDR1 is SNHLY and CDR2 FYNNEI. The CDR3 length is 14 residues. CDR3 nucleotides: TGTGCCAGCAGGGAGCGGGAGAACACCGGGGAGCTGTTTTTT. Translation gives CASRERENTGELFF.

This chain uses TRBV15 with TRBJ1-5, with 9 positions matching TRBD1. Trimming took 4 bases from V and 6 from J; bases not matched to a gene: 10. Germline lookup yields CDR1 LNHNV and CDR2 YYDKDF (reference sequence). The CDR3 is 16 amino acids. The CDR3 region has the DNA TGTGCCACCAGCAAAAACAGGGGGCGCGAGGTTCAGCCCCAGCATTTT. The encoded protein is CATSKNRGREVQPQHF.

This chain uses TRBV4-2 with TRBJ1-1; 7 nucleotides line up with TRBD1. The junction had 5 bases not matched to a gene; V was cut back by 0 bases and J by 4 bases. The CDR3 extends over 15 amino acids. CDR1 is LGHNA, CDR2 YNFKEQ, per germline. CDR3 nucleotide sequence: TGTGCCAGCAGCCAAGACTTGACAGGGTTCACTGAAGCTTTCTTT. This codes for CASSQDLTGFTEAFF.

The J gene is TRBJ2-2, the V gene TRBV5-4, with 9 bases that match TRBD2. The trim removed 1 base at V and 7 bases at J, leaving 14 bases unmatched. From germline, CDR1 is SGHNT and CDR2 YYREEE (reference sequence). This CDR3 contains 18 residues. CDR3 DNA sequence: TGTGCCAGCAGCTTGCCTCGTGGTAGCGGGGGTCAGGGCGGGGAGCTGTTTTTT. This sequence encodes CASSLPRGSGGQGGELFF.

The chain carries TRBV19 and TRBJ1-1; 9 bases line up with TRBD1. The CDR3 has 16 residues. Germline CDR1 LNHDA, CDR2 SQIVND (reference sequence). Germline trimming cut 5 bases from V and 4 bases from J; bases unmatched to any gene: 11. In DNA, the CDR3 is TGTGCCAGTAGTCCGCGGGACAGGGATGGTGGCACTGAAGCTTTCTTT. Protein product: CASSPRDRDGGTEAFF.

The chain couples TRBV7-6 to TRBJ2-7, with 11 bases matching TRBD1. V was pared by 4 bases and J by 4 bases, with 3 bases of the junction left unmatched. This CDR3 comprises 14 residues. Germline V gene data show CDR1 as SGHVS and CDR2 as FNYEAQ. The CDR3 DNA reads TGTGCCAGCAGCTCCGGGACAGGGGGTTACGAGCAGTACTTC. This translates into CASSSGTGGYEQYF.

Written as DNA, the CDR3 is TGTGCCAGCTCTGACAGGGGCGACACAAACATTCAGTACTTC. It encodes CASSDRGDTNIQYF. The rearrangement uses TRBV21-1 and TRBJ2-4; the D call TRBD1 from the table was never checked on the DNA. TRBV21-1 is given as a pseudogene. The length of the CDR3 is 14 residues.

This clone showed up just a few times. The chain combines TRBV19 with TRBJ1-1, with TRBD1 matching 7 bases. The V segment lost 5 bases and the J segment 6 bases; nucleotides outside the gene matches: 3. CDR3 length: 12 residues. The germline CDR1 and CDR2 sequences are LNHDA and SQIVND (reference sequence). In DNA, the CDR3 is TGTGCCAGTAGTGACAGGGTCGCTGAAGCTTTCTTT. This translates into CASSDRVAEAFF.

The gene calls are TRBV6-6 and TRBJ2-4, with a possible D match to TRBD2 (5 bases). With 2 bases removed from V and 1 base from J, the gap between germline ends came to 9 bases. The CDR3 sequence is 15 residues long. From germline, CDR1 is MNHNY and CDR2 SVGAGI (reference sequence). The CDR3 sequence is CASSYEGIAKNIQYF. For the CDR3, the DNA is TGTGCCAGCAGTTACGAGGGAATTGCCAAAAACATTCAGTACTTC.

This rearrangement joins TRBV5-1 to TRBJ2-1; TRBD1 matches 10 bases. There are 13 residues in the CDR3. V gave up 7 bases and J gave up 5 bases; unmatched junction bases: 3. Per the germline V gene, CDR1 is SGHRS and CDR2 is YFSETQ. Here the CDR3 reads CASSGTGDNEQFF. Written as DNA, the CDR3 is TGCGCCAGCTCAGGGACAGGGGACAATGAGCAGTTCTTC.

This sequence joins TRBV6-6 and TRBJ2-7, with D maybe TRBD1 (6 bases). CDR3 size: 14 residues. V lost 0 bases, J lost 2 bases, and 8 bases lay in between. Germline CDR1 MNHNY, CDR2 SVGAGI (reference sequence). CDR3 coding DNA: TGTGCCAGCAGTTACTCGGACAGTACCTACGAGCAGTACTTC. Protein sequence: CASSYSDSTYEQYF.

V and J are TRBV10-1 and TRBJ1-1; TRBD1 aligns across 10 bases. J was trimmed by 5 bases and V by 5 bases; bases with no gene match: 8. This CDR3 contains 15 residues. Germline V gene lookup returns CDR1 WNHNN and CDR2 SYGVQD (reference sequence). Here the CDR3 reads CASSQSGTGETEAFF. CDR3 DNA: TGCGCCAGCAGTCAATCCGGGACAGGGGAGACTGAAGCTTTCTTT.

The V and J genes are TRBV9 and TRBJ2-3; tentatively, D is TRBD2 (6 bases). The CDR3 consists of 16 residues. Trimming took off 0 bases at V and 3 bases at J, with 14 bases between the two ends. Germline V gene sequence: CDR1 SGDLS, CDR2 YYNGEE. The CDR3 reads CASSVVGGAGTDTQYF. The CDR3, as DNA: TGTGCCAGCAGCGTAGTCGGGGGAGCAGGGACAGATACGCAGTATTTT.

The V gene is TRBV7-9, the J gene TRBJ2-1; 7 nucleotides line up with TRBD2. CDR1 and CDR2 from the germline V gene are SEHNR and FQNEAQ (reference sequence). The CDR3 runs to 13 residues. The trim removed 1 base at V and 12 bases at J, leaving 6 bases unmatched. CDR3: CASSLDPGGRQFF. CDR3 DNA sequence: TGTGCCAGCAGCTTAGATCCGGGAGGACGGCAGTTCTTC.

The chain couples TRBV5-1 to TRBJ2-7; D is perhaps TRBD2 (7 bases). The V end lost 1 base, the J end lost 7 bases, and 15 bases lay between the germline ends. There are 14 residues in the CDR3. Germline lookup yields CDR1 SGHRS and CDR2 YFSETQ. CDR3 sequence (DNA): TGCGCCAGCAGCTTGCTTGGGGGGGGCCGTGAGCAGTACTTC. It translates to CASSLLGGGREQYF. The whole variable domain, remainder taken from reference TRBV5-1 and TRBJ2-7, is KAGVTQTPRYLIKTRGQQVTLSCSPISGHRSVSWYQQTPGQGLQFLFEYFSETQRNKGNFPGRFSGRQFSNSRSEMNVSTLELGDSALYLCASSLLGGGREQYFGPGTRLTVT.

The J gene is TRBJ2-5, the V gene TRBV9, with D maybe TRBD1 (5 bases). Trimming shortened V by 0 bases and J by 5 bases, and 14 bases separated the two germline ends. This CDR3 has 15 amino acids. Per germline, CDR1 SGDLS and CDR2 YYNGEE. The CDR3: CASSVEGRAAETQYF. The CDR3 DNA reads TGTGCCAGCAGCGTAGAGGGCAGGGCAGCCGAGACCCAGTACTTC.

The chain has TRBV10-3 and TRBJ1-4; 7 bases match TRBD1. J gave up 5 bases and V 2 bases, and 5 bases lay outside the gene matches. The germline gives CDR1 ENHRY, CDR2 SYGVKD. The CDR3 is 15 residues long. CDR3 protein: CAISEDRDGNEKLFF. The CDR3, as DNA: TGTGCCATCAGTGAGGACAGGGATGGGAATGAAAAACTGTTTTTT.

This chain uses TRBV5-1 with TRBJ1-1, with 9 bases lining up with TRBD1. CDR3 length equals 15 residues. Germline-derived CDR1 and CDR2 are SGHRS and YFSETQ. The trim removed 2 bases at V and 4 bases at J, leaving 6 bases unmatched. The CDR3 spells CASSFRQGVPTEAFF. CDR3 bases: TGCGCCAGCAGCTTTCGACAGGGGGTCCCCACTGAAGCTTTCTTT.

The rearrangement uses TRBV28 and TRBJ1-2; the D is unclear. The CDR3 spans 14 residues. V was pared by 5 bases and J by 8 bases, with 18 bases between. Germline V gene lookup returns CDR1 MDHEN and CDR2 SYDVKM. In DNA form, the CDR3 reads TGTGCCAGCAGTACTGTGGGGAGGGCACAGGGCTACACCTTC. Translating it yields CASSTVGRAQGYTF.